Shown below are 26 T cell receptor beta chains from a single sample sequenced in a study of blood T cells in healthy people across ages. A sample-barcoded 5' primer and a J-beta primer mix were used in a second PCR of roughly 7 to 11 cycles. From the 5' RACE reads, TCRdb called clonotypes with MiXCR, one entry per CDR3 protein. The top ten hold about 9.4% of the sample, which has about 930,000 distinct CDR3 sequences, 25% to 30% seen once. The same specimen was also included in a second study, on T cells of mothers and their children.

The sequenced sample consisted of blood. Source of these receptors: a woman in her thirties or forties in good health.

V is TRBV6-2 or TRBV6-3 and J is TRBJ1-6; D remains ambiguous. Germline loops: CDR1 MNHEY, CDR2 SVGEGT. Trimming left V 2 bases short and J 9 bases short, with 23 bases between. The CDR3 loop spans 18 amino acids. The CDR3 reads CASSYTTFRHRHGSPLHF. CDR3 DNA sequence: TGTGCCAGCAGTTACACTACATTCCGACACCGCCATGGTTCACCCCTCCACTTT.

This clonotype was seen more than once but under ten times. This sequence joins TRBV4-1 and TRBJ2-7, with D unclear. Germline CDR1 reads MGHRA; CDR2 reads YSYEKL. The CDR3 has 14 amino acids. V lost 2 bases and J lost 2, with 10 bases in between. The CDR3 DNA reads TGCGCCAGCAGCCAATCAGTGGGTCCCTACGAGCAGTACTTC. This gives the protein CASSQSVGPYEQYF.

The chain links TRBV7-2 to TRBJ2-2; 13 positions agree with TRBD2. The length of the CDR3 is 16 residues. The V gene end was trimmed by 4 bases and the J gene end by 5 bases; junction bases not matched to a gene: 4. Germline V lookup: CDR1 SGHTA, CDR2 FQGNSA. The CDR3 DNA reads TGTGCCAGCAGCTCCCAGACTAGCGGGGGGACCGGGGAGCTGTTTTTT. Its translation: CASSSQTSGGTGELFF.

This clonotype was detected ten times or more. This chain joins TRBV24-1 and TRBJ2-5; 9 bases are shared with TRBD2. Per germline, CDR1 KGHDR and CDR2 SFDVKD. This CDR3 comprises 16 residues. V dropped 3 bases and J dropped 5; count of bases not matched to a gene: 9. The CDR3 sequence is CATSDAGGPFHETQYF. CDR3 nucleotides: TGTGCCACCAGTGATGCGGGGGGGCCCTTCCACGAGACCCAGTACTTC.

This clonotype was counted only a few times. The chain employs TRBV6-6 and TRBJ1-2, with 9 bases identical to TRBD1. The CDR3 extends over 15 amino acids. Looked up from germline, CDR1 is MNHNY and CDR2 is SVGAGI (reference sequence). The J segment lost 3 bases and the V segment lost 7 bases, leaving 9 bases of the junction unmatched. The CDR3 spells CASISGTGSYYGYTF. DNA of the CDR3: TGTGCCAGCATCTCGGGGACAGGGAGCTACTATGGCTACACCTTC.

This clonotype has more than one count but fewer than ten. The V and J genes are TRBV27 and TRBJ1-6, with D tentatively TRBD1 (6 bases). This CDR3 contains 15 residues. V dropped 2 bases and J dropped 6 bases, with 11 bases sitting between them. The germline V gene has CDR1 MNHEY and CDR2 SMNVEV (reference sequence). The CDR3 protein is CASSLGGAPNSPLHF. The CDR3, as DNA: TGTGCCAGCAGTTTAGGGGGGGCTCCTAATTCACCCCTCCACTTT.

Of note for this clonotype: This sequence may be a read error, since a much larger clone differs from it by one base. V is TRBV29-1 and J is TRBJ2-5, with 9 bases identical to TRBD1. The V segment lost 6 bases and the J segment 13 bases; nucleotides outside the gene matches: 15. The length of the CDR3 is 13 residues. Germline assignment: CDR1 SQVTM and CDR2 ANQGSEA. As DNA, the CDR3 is TGCAGCGTAGAACCGGGACAGGGCAACGAGCGGTACTTC. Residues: CSVEPGQGNERYF.

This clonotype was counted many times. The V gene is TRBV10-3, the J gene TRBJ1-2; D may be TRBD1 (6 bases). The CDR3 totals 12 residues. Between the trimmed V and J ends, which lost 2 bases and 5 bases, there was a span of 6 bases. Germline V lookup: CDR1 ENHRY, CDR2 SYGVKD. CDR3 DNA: TGTGCCATCAGTGAGGACAGGTATGGCTACACCTTC. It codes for CAISEDRYGYTF.

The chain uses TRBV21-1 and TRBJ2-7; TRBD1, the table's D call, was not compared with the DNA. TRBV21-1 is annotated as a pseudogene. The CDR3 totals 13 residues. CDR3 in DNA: TGTGCCAGCAGCAAAAGGCAGGGGTGCGAGCAGTACTTC. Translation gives CASSKRQGCEQYF.

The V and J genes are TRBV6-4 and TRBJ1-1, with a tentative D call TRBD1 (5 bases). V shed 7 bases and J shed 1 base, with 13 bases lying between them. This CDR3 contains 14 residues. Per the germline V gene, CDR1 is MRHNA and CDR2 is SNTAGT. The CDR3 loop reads CASKRDSWNTEAFF. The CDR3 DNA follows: TGTGCCAGCAAAAGGGACTCCTGGAACACTGAAGCTTTCTTT.

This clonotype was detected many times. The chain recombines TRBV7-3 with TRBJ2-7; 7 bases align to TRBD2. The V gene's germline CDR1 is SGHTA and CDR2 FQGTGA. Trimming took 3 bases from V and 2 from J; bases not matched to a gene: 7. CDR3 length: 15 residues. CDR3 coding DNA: TGTGCCAGCAGCTTGACTGGGGGGGTTACCTACGAGCAGTACTTC. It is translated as CASSLTGGVTYEQYF.

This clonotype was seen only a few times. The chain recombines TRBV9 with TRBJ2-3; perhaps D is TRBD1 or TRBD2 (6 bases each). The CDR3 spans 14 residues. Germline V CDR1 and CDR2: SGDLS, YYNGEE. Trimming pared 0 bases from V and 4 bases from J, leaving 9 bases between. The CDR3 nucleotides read TGTGCCAGCAGCGTAGACAGGGAGGCAGATACGCAGTATTTT. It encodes CASSVDREADTQYF.

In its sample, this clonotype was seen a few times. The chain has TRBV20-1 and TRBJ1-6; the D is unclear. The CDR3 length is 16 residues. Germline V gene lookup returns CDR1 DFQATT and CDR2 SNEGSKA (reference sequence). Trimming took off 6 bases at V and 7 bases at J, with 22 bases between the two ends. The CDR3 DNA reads TGCAGTGCACCCTCTTGGGCATTCTTCAGGAATTCACCCCTCCACTTT. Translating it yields CSAPSWAFFRNSPLHF.

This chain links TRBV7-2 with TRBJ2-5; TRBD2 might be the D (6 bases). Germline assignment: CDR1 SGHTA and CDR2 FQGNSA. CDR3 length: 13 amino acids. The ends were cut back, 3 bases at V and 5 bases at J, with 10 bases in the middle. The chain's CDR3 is CTSSFARGETQYF. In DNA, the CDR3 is TGTACCAGCAGCTTCGCTCGGGGGGAGACCCAGTACTTC.

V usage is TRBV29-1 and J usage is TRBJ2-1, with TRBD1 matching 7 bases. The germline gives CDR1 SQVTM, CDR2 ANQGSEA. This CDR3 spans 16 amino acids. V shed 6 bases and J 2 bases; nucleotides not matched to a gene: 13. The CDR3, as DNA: TGCAGCGTCCCCTATCGTGAGGGGGCCGCCTACAATGAGCAGTTCTTC. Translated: CSVPYREGAAYNEQFF.

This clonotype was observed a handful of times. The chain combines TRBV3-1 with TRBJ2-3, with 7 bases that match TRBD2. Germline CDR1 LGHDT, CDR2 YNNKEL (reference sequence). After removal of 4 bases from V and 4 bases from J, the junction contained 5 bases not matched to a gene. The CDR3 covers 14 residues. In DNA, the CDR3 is TGTGCCAGCAGCCTGGGGACTATCCCAGATACGCAGTATTTT. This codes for CASSLGTIPDTQYF.

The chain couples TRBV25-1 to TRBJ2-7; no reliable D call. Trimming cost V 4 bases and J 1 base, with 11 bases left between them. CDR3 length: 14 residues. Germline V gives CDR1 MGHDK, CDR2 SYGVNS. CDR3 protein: CASSGGAKSYEQYF. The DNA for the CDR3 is TGTGCCAGCAGTGGAGGCGCGAAGTCCTACGAGCAGTACTTC.

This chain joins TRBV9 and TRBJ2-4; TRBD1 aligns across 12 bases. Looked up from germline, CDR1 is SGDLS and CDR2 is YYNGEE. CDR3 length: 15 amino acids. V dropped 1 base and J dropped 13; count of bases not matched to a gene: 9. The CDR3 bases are TGTGCCAGCAGCGTATACGGGACAGGGGGCGACGGGCAGTACTTC. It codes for CASSVYGTGGDGQYF.

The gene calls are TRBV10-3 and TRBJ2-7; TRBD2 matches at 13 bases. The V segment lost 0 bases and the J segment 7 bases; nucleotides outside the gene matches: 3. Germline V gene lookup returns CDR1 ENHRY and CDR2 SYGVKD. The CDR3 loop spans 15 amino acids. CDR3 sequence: CAISESGLAGAEQYF. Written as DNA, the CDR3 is TGTGCCATCAGTGAGTCCGGACTAGCGGGAGCGGAGCAGTACTTC.

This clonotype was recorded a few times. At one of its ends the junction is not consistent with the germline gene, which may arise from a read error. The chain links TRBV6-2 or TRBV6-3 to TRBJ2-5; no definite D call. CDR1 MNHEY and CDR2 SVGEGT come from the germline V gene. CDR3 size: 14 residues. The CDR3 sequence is CASRNSLSQETRYF. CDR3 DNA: TGTGCCAGCAGGAACAGCCTATCGCAAGAGACCCGGTACTTC.

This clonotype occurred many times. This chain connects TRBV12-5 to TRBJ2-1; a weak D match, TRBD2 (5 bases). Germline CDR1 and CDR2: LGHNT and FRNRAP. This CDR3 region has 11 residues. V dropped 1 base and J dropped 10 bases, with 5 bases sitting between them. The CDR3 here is CASGLEREQFF. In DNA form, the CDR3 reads TGTGCTAGTGGTTTGGAGCGGGAGCAGTTCTTC. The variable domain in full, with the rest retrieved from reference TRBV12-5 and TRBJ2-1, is DARVTQTPRHKVTEMGQEVTMRCQPILGHNTVFWYRQTMMQGLELLAYFRNRAPLDDSGMPKDRFSAEMPDATLATLKIQPSEPRDSAVYFCASGLEREQFFGPGTRLTVL.

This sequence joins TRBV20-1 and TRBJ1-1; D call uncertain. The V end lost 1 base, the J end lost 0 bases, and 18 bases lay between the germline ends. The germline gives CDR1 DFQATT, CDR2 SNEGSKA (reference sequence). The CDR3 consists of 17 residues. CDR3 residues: CSARGGYFPIMNTEAFF. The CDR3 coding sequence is TGCAGTGCTAGAGGTGGGTATTTCCCCATTATGAACACTGAAGCTTTCTTT.

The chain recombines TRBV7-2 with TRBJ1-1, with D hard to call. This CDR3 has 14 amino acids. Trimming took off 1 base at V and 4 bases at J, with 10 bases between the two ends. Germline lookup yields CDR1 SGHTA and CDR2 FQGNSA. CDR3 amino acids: CASSLGSFGTEAFF. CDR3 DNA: TGTGCCAGCAGCTTAGGCTCCTTCGGCACTGAAGCTTTCTTT.

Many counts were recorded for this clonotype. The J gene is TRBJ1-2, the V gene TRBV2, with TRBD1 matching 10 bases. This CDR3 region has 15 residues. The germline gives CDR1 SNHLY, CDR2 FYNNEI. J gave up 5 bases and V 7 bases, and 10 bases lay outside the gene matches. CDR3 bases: TGTGCCAGCAATGGGGGGACAGGGGCCTTTTATGGCTACACCTTC. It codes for CASNGGTGAFYGYTF.

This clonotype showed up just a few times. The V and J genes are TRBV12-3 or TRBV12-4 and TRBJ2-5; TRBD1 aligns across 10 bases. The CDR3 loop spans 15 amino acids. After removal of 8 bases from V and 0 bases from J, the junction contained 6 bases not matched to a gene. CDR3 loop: CASRQGAGHQETQYF. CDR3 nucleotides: TGTGCCAGCCGACAGGGGGCTGGCCACCAAGAGACCCAGTACTTC.

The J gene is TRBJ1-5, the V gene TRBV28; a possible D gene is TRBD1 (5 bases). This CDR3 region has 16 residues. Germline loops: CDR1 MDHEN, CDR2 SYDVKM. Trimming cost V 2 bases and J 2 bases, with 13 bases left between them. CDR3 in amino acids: CASSLPMGRRNQPQHF. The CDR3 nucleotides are TGTGCCAGCAGTTTACCGATGGGACGGCGCAATCAGCCCCAGCATTTT.